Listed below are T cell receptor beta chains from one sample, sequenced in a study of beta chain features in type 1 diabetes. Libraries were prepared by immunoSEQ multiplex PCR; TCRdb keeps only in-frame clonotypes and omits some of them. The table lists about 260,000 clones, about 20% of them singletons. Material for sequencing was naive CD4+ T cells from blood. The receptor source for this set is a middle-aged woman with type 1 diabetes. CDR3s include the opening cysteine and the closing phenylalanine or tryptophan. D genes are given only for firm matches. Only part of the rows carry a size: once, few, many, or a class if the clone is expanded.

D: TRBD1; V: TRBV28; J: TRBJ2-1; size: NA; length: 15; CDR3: CASSLPGQRGNEQFF; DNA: TGTGCCAGCAGTTTACCGGGACAGAGAGGCAATGAGCAGTTCTTC
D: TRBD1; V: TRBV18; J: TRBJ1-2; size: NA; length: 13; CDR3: CASSPDRGYGYTF; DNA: TGTGCCAGCTCACCGGACAGGGGCTATGGCTACACCTTC
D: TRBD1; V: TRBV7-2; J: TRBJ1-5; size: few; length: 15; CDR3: CASSLNRGGNQPQHF; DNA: TGTGCCAGCAGTCTCAACAGGGGAGGCAATCAGCCCCAGCATTTT
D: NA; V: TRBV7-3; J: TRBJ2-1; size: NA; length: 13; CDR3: CASSLSPDNEQFF; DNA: TGTGCCAGCAGCTTAAGTCCGGACAATGAGCAGTTCTTC
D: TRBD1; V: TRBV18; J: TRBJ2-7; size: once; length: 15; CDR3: CASSPPGQVNYEQYF; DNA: TGTGCCAGCTCACCACCGGGACAGGTGAACTACGAGCAGTACTTC
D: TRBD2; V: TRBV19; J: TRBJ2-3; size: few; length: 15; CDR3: CASRSLAGSTDTQYF; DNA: TGTGCCAGTAGGTCCTTAGCGGGAAGCACAGATACGCAGTATTTT
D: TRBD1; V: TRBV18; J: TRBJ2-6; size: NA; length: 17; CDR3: CASSPPGTGAGANVLTF; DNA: TGTGCCAGCTCACCACCAGGGACAGGGGCCGGGGCCAACGTCCTGACTTTC
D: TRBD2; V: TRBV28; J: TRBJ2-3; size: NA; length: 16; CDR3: CASSRRLAGGSDTQYF; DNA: TGTGCCAGCAGTCGTCGACTAGCGGGAGGCTCAGATACGCAGTATTTT
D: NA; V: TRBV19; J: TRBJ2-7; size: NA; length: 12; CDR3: CASSSQNYEQYF; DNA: TGTGCCAGTAGCTCACAGAACTACGAGCAGTACTTC
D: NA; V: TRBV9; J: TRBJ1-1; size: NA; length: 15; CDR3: CASSVVPEAGTEAFF; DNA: TGTGCCAGCAGCGTAGTCCCGGAAGCGGGCACTGAAGCTTTCTTT
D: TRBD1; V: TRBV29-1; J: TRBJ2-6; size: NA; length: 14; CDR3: CSVTTGAGANVLTF; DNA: TGCAGCGTCACAACAGGGGCTGGGGCCAACGTCCTGACTTTC
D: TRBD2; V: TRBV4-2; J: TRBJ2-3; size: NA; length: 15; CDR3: CASSPERGGTDTQYF; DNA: TGTGCCAGCAGCCCCGAGCGGGGCGGAACAGATACGCAGTATTTT
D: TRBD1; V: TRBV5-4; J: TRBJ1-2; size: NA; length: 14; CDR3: CASTPGQGNYGYTF; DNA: TGTGCCAGCACCCCGGGACAGGGCAACTATGGCTACACCTTC
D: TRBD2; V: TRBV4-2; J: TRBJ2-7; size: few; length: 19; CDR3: CASSQARSRNSGISYEQYF; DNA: TGTGCCAGCAGCCAAGCGCGATCGCGGAATAGCGGGATTTCGTACGAGCAGTACTTC
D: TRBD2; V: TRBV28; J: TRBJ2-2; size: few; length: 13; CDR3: CASSLAGTGELFF; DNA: TGTGCCAGCAGTCTAGCGGGCACCGGGGAGCTGTTTTTT
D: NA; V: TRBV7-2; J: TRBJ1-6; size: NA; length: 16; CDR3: CASSRPLSSYNSPLHF; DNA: TGTGCCAGCAGCCGTCCGCTTAGCTCCTATAATTCACCCCTCCACTTT
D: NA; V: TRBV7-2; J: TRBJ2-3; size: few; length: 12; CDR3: CASSLADNTQYF; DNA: TGTGCCAGCAGCTTAGCCGACAATACGCAGTATTTT
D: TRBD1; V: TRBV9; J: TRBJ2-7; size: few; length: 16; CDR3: CASSAIAGTGSSEQYF; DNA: TGTGCCAGCAGCGCCATTGCCGGGACAGGGTCATCCGAGCAGTACTTC
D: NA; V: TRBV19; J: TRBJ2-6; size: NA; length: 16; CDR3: CASSPKPPSGANVLTF; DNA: TGTGCCAGTAGTCCGAAGCCCCCATCTGGGGCCAACGTCCTGACTTTC
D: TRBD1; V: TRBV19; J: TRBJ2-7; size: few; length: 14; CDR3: CASSRGQEAYEQYF; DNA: TGTGCCAGTAGTAGGGGACAGGAGGCCTACGAGCAGTACTTC
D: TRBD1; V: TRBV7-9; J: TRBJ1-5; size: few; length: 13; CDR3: CASSPQGDQPQHF; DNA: TGTGCCAGCAGCCCACAGGGGGATCAGCCCCAGCATTTT
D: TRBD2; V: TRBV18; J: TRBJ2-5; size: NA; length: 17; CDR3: CASSPGRVSASHETQYF; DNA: TGTGCCAGCTCACCAGGGAGGGTTTCGGCATCCCACGAGACCCAGTACTTC
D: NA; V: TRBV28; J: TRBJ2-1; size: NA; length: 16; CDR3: CASSLTPGSVPREQFF; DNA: TGTGCCAGCAGTTTAACACCCGGGAGCGTACCGAGAGAGCAGTTCTTC
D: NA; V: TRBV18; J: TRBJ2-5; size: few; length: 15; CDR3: CASSPPQGWEETQYF; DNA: TGTGCCAGCTCACCACCACAGGGATGGGAAGAGACCCAGTACTTC
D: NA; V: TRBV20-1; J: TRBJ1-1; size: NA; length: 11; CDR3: CSALGRTEAFF; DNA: TGCAGTGCTCTAGGGAGAACTGAAGCTTTCTTT
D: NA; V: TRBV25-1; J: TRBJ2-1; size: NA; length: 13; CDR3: CASSFQGSGEQFF; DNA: TGTGCCAGCAGTTTCCAGGGGAGTGGTGAGCAGTTCTTC
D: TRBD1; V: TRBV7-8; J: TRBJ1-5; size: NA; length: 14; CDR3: CASSSGQPNQPQHF; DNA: TGTGCCAGCAGCTCGGGACAGCCCAATCAGCCCCAGCATTTT
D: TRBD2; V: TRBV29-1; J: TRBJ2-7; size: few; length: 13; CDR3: CSGRLAGAYEQYF; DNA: TGCAGCGGGAGACTAGCGGGGGCCTACGAGCAGTACTTC
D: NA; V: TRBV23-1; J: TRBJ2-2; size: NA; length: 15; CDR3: CASSQWGRGDGELFF; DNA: TGCGCCAGCAGTCAATGGGGCAGGGGAGACGGGGAGCTGTTTTTT
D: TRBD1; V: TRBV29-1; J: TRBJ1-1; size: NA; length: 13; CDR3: CSGRGQVNTEAFF; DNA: TGCAGCGGTCGGGGACAGGTGAACACTGAAGCTTTCTTT
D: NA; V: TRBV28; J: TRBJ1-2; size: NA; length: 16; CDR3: CASSSKPGQGGSGYTF; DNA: TGTGCCAGCAGTTCAAAACCAGGGCAGGGAGGGAGTGGCTACACCTTC
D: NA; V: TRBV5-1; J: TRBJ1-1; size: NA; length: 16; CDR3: CASSPHRDPGHTEAFF; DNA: TGCGCCAGCAGCCCCCACAGGGATCCGGGGCACACTGAAGCTTTCTTT
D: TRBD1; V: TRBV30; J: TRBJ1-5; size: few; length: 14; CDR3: CAWSGTGVNQPQHF; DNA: TGTGCCTGGAGCGGGACAGGAGTTAATCAGCCCCAGCATTTT
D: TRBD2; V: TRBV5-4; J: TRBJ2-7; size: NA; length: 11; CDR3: CASTSGYEQYF; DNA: TGTGCCAGCACTAGCGGCTACGAGCAGTACTTC
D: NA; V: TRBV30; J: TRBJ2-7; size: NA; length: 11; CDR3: CAWTGSYEQYF; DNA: TGTGCCTGGACAGGCTCCTACGAGCAGTACTTC
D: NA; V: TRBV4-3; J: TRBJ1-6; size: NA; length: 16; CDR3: CASSPRRSSYNSPLHF; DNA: TGCGCCAGCAGCCCCCGGCGGAGCTCCTATAATTCACCCCTCCACTTT
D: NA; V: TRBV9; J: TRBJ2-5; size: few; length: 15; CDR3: CASSVAPQGTETQYF; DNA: TGTGCCAGCAGCGTTGCTCCCCAGGGGACGGAGACCCAGTACTTC
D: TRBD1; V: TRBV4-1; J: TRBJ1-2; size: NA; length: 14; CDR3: CASSHEDRDWGYTF; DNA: TGCGCCAGCAGCCACGAAGACAGGGATTGGGGCTACACCTTC
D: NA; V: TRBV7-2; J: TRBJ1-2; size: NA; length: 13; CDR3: CASSLGEDYGYTF; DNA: TGTGCCAGCAGCTTAGGGGAGGACTATGGCTACACCTTC
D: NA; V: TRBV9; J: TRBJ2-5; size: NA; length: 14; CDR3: CASSVRTNSETQYF; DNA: TGTGCCAGCAGCGTTCGGACAAACTCAGAGACCCAGTACTTC
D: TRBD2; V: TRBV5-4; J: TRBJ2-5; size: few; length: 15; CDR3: CASSDGLARQGTQYF; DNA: TGTGCCAGCAGCGATGGACTAGCCAGGCAGGGGACCCAGTACTTC
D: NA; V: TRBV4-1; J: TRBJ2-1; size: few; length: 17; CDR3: CASSQEFGASSYNEQFF; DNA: TGCGCCAGCAGCCAAGAATTTGGGGCCAGCTCCTACAATGAGCAGTTCTTC
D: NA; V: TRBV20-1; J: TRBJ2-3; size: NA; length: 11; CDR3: CSAVLADTQYF; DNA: TGCAGTGCAGTATTAGCAGATACGCAGTATTTT
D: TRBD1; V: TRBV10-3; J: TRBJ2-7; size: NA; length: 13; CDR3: CAISESRGPEQYF; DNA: TGTGCCATCAGTGAGTCGAGGGGGCCCGAGCAGTACTTC
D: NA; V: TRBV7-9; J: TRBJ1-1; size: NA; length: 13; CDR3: CASSLQENTEAFF; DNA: TGTGCCAGCAGCTTACAGGAAAACACTGAAGCTTTCTTT
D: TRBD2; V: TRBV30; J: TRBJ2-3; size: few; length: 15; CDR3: CAWSPAAGVPDTQYF; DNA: TGTGCCTGGAGTCCGGCAGCGGGAGTCCCAGATACGCAGTATTTT
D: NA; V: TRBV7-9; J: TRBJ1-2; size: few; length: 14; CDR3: CASSFAGTNYGYTF; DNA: TGTGCCAGCAGCTTCGCCGGGACTAACTATGGCTACACCTTC
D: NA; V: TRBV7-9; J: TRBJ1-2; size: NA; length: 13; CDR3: CASSPDSNYGYTF; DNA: TGTGCCAGCAGCCCCGACAGTAACTATGGCTACACCTTC
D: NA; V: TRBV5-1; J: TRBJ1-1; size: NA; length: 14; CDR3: CASSLDTTPTEAFF; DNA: TGCGCCAGCAGCTTGGACACGACTCCCACTGAAGCTTTCTTT
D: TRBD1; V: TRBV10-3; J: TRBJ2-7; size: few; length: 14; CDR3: CANARDRASYEQYF; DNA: TGTGCCAACGCTCGAGACAGGGCCTCCTACGAGCAGTACTTC
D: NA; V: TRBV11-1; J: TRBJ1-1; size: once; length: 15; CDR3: CASSFFHRENTEAFF; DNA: TGTGCCAGCAGCTTTTTTCACAGGGAGAACACTGAAGCTTTCTTT
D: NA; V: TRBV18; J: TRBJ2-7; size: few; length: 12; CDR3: CASSPNGYEQYF; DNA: TGTGCCAGCTCACCAAACGGCTACGAGCAGTACTTC
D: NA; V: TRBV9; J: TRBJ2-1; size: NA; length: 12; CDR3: CASSSTGDEQFF; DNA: TGTGCCAGCAGCTCTACAGGAGATGAGCAGTTCTTC